The clone carrying this T cell receptor beta chain was observed a handful of times. A Seattle source enrolled patients during active infection and followed them longitudinally. CDR1 is MNHEY, CDR2 SVGEGT, per germline. This CDR3 is 13 amino acids long. V lost 4 bases to trimming and J lost 5 bases, with 9 bases between them. The data originate from a study of blood T cell repertoires in COVID-19. Study at large: Samples came from the United States, Italy and Spain, spanning acute and convalescent COVID-19. From T cells, B-cell-depleted T cells, or PBMCs came the material, which was cDNA or gDNA.

Per the authors' pipeline: Using reference gene primer amplification, nucleated cell counts were estimated. This table comes from immunoSEQ multiplex PCR, and its TCRdb copy is limited to in-frame clones, with some not included. V, J and clone size are taken as reported in that table, and D and trimming were inferred from the DNA itself. The table includes roughly 52,000 clones, roughly 89% detected once. V usage is TRBV6-2 or TRBV6-3 and J usage is TRBJ2-4; D gene unclear. Sequencing was performed on peripheral blood. The sequence came from a man aged 35 to 55 with COVID-19, enrolled during active disease. The CDR3 DNA follows: TGTGCCAGCAGTTCCCAGGCACAAAACATTCAGTACTTC. This codes for CASSSQAQNIQYF.